The 8 T cell receptor beta chains reported below all come from one sample, sequenced in a study of immune evolution from preneoplasia to lung adenocarcinoma. Produced via immunoSEQ multiplex PCR; TCRdb's table is partial and in-frame only. Counted here are around 20,000 clones, over 70% occurring once; the ten biggest clones make up about 5.6%. Material for sequencing was FFPE invasive lung adenocarcinoma tissue. These receptors all stem from a person aged 55 to 70 with lung adenocarcinoma.

This clone was picked up one time. V and J are TRBV7-2 and TRBJ2-2; a weak D match, TRBD1 (5 bases). Trimming took 5 bases from V and 4 from J, leaving 14 bases between them. Germline lookup yields CDR1 SGHTA and CDR2 FQGNSA. The CDR3 covers 15 residues. CDR3 nucleotide sequence: TGTGCCAGCAGCAGGGGTACGGAAGCCACCGGGGAGCTGTTTTTT. This translates into CASSRGTEATGELFF.

The chain employs TRBV29-1 and TRBJ1-5, with 7 positions matching TRBD1. Germline-derived CDR1 and CDR2 are SQVTM and ANQGSEA. J was trimmed by 2 bases and V by 6 bases; bases with no gene match: 4. The CDR3 length is 13 residues. The CDR3 DNA reads as TGCAGCGTACGGGACAGAGGCAATCAGCCCCAGCATTTT. Translation: CSVRDRGNQPQHF.

On this clone itself: The limits of the CDR3 on the DNA are not certain, so only TCRdb's listed CDR3 is given. The V call is TRBV7-2, the J call TRBJ2-7; the listed D gene, TRBD1, was not tested against the DNA. From germline, CDR1 is SGHTA and CDR2 FQGNSA. Inclusive of both ends, the CDR3 amounts to 12 amino acids. CDR3 protein: CASSLVGQGANF.

The rearrangement links TRBV18 to TRBJ1-5; 9 nucleotides agree with TRBD1. Germline-derived CDR1 and CDR2 are KGHSH and LQKENI. After removal of 3 bases from V and 4 bases from J, the junction contained 4 bases not matched to a gene. There are 15 residues in the CDR3. DNA for the CDR3: TGTGCCAGCTCACCTCCCGGGACAGGGAATCAGCCCCAGCATTTT. Translating it yields CASSPPGTGNQPQHF. Together with reference TRBV18 and TRBJ1-5, the CDR3 gives the full variable domain: NAGVMQNPRHLVRRRGQEARLRCSPMKGHSHVYWYRQLPEEGLKFMVYLQKENIIDESGMPKERFSAEFPKEGPSILRIQQVVRGDSAAYFCASSPPGTGNQPQHFGDGTRLSIL.

The J gene is TRBJ2-7, the V gene TRBV5-4, with 12 nucleotides matching TRBD2. This CDR3 is 15 amino acids long. CDR1 is SGHNT and CDR2 is YYREEE in the germline V gene (reference sequence). The V gene end was trimmed by 3 bases and the J gene end by 5 bases; junction bases not matched to a gene: 6. CDR3 protein: CASSSRTSGNDEQYF. CDR3 in DNA: TGTGCCAGCAGCTCCCGGACTAGCGGGAACGACGAGCAGTACTTC.

In this sample, this clone turned up once. The chain couples TRBV10-3 to TRBJ2-2; D gene uncertain. Germline lookup yields CDR1 ENHRY and CDR2 SYGVKD. This CDR3 is built from 13 residues. V was cut by 5 bases and J by 4 bases, with 8 bases left in between. This CDR3 reads CAISPKGTGELFF. CDR3 DNA: TGTGCCATCAGTCCCAAGGGCACCGGGGAGCTGTTTTTT.

The rearrangement uses TRBV5-1 and TRBJ2-1, with D hard to call. The CDR3 spans 11 residues. Germline V lookup: CDR1 SGHRS, CDR2 YFSETQ. Trimming pared 4 bases from V and 4 bases from J, leaving 3 bases between. CDR3 in amino acids: CASSVYNEQFF. The CDR3 DNA follows: TGCGCCAGCAGCGTATACAATGAGCAGTTCTTC.

This chain joins TRBV7-6 and TRBJ2-1, with D possibly TRBD1 on 7 matching bases. V dropped 5 bases and J dropped 9 bases, with 11 bases sitting between them. The germline gives CDR1 SGHVS, CDR2 FNYEAQ. The CDR3 consists of 12 residues. CDR3 bases: TGTGCCAGCAGCCAGGGGGGATCTGAGCAGTTCTTC. Translation gives CASSQGGSEQFF.